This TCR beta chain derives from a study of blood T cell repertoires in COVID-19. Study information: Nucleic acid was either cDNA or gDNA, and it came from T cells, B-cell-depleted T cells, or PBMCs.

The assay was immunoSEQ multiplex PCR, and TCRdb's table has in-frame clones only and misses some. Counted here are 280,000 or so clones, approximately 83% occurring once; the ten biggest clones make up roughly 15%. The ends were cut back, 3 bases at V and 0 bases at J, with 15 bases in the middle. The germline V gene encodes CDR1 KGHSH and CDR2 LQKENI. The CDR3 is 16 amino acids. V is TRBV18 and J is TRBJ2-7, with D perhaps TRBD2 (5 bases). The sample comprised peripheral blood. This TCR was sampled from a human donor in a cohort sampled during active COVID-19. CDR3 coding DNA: TGTGCCAGCTCACCTCTGGGGAGTCTCTCCTCCTACGAGCAGTACTTC. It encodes CASSPLGSLSSYEQYF.